The entry that follows covers one T cell receptor beta chain sequence. This entry belongs to a study of T cell changes during pregnancy in multiple sclerosis. Generated by immunoSEQ multiplex PCR, the TCRdb table keeps only in-frame clones and is missing some. This sample carries about 51,000 clones, about 92% of them seen once, and the ten largest clones take approximately 0.62%. The sequencing used CD4+ T cells from peripheral blood mononuclear cells, collected in the third trimester of pregnancy. This TCR derives from a female donor with multiple sclerosis, enrolled in a pregnancy study.

Here the CDR3 reads CASSRTGERTEAFF. DNA of the CDR3: TGTGCCAGTAGTCGGACAGGGGAAAGGACTGAAGCTTTCTTT. The chain combines TRBV19 with TRBJ1-1, with TRBD1 identical over 9 bases. The CDR3 runs 14 residues. Losses at the gene ends were 5 bases for V and 5 bases for J; bases not matched to a gene: 6. Germline assignment: CDR1 LNHDA and CDR2 SQIVND (reference sequence).